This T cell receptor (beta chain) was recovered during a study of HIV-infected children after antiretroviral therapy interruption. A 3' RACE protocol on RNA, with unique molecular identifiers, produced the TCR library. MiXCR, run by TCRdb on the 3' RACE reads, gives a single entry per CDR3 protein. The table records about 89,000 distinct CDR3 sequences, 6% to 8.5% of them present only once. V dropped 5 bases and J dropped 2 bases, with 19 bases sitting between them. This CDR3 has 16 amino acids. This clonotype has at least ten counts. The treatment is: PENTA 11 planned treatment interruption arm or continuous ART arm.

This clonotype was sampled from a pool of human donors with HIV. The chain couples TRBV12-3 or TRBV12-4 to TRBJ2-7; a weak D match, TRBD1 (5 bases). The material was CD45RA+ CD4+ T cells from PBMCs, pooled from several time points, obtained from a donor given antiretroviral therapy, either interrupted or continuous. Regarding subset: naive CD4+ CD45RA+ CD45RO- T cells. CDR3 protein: CASSPTAISSTYEQYF. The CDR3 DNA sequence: TGTGCCAGCAGTCCGACAGCCATTTCCTCTACCTACGAGCAGTACTTC.